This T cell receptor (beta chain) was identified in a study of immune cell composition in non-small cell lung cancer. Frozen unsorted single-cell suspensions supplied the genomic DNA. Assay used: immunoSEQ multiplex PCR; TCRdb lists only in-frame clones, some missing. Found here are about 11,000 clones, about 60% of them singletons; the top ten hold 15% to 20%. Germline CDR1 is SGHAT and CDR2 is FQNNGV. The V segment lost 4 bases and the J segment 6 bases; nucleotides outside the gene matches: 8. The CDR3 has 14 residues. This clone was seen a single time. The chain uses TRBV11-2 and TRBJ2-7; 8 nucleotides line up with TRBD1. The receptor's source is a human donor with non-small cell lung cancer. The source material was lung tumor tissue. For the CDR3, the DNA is TGTGCCAGCAGCTGGGAGACAGGGGTGGGCGAGCAGTACTTC. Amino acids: CASSWETGVGEQYF.